Below are 28 T cell receptor beta chains sequenced from a single sample in a study of T cell changes during pregnancy in multiple sclerosis. Sequencing used immunoSEQ multiplex PCR; TCRdb keeps in-frame clones, though not all of them. This table holds 75,000 to 100,000 clones, 85% to 95% found once. Sequences were derived from peripheral blood, sampled after pregnancy. Receptor source: a female donor with multiple sclerosis, enrolled in a pregnancy study.

The chain recombines TRBV5-1 with TRBJ1-5, with TRBD1 matching over 9 bases. Germline CDR1 SGHRS, CDR2 YFSETQ. This CDR3 spans 16 amino acids. V shed 0 bases, J shed 6 bases, and the junction held 7 bases outside the gene matches. The CDR3 DNA sequence: TGCGCCAGCAGCTTGGACGGGACAGGGAAAGGTCAGCCCCAGCATTTT. Its translation: CASSLDGTGKGQPQHF.

CDR3: CASRQGVSETQYF. CDR3 sequence (DNA): TGTGCCAGCCGGCAGGGGGTCAGTGAGACCCAGTACTTC. V usage is TRBV27 and J usage is TRBJ2-5; TRBD1 aligns across 7 bases. There are 13 residues in the CDR3. After removal of 8 bases from V and 5 bases from J, the junction contained 8 bases not matched to a gene. CDR1 is MNHEY and CDR2 is SMNVEV in the germline V gene (reference sequence).

Here the CDR3 DNA reads TGTGCCAGCAGTGAATCAGATCAAAGGACAGCAACCTATGGCTACACCTTC. This codes for CASSESDQRTATYGYTF. J is TRBJ1-2 and V is TRBV6-1, with D perhaps matching TRBD1 (6 bases). Germline V gives CDR1 MNHNS, CDR2 SASEGT. V was cut by 2 bases and J by 4 bases, with 20 bases left in between. This CDR3 contains 17 residues.

The chain employs TRBV6-5 and TRBJ2-3; 10 bases align to TRBD2. Germline values: CDR1 MNHEY, CDR2 SVGAGI. The CDR3 runs to 15 residues. Trimming at V came to 5 bases and at J to 6 bases, leaving 8 bases not matched to a gene. The CDR3 DNA follows: TGTGCCAGCAGTCGTCTAGCGGGAGCTCGGGATACGCAGTATTTT. This sequence encodes CASSRLAGARDTQYF.

The V gene is TRBV9, the J gene TRBJ2-3, with TRBD2 as a possible D gene (6 bases). Germline values: CDR1 SGDLS, CDR2 YYNGEE. With 3 bases removed from V and 2 bases from J, the gap between germline ends came to 10 bases. The CDR3 loop spans 14 amino acids. CDR3 amino acids: CASSGTIFTDTQYF. As DNA, the CDR3 is TGTGCCAGCAGCGGGACTATTTTCACAGATACGCAGTATTTT.

CDR3 amino acids: CASSERGAFSGNTIYF. DNA for the CDR3: TGTGCCAGCAGTGAACGCGGAGCCTTCTCTGGAAACACCATATATTTT. The rearrangement uses TRBV2 and TRBJ1-3; D is unresolved. The V gene lost 2 bases and the J gene lost 0 bases, with 11 bases spanning the gap. CDR3 length: 16 amino acids. Germline-derived CDR1 and CDR2 are SNHLY and FYNNEI.

V and J are TRBV4-2 and TRBJ1-5; D unresolved. Germline V gives CDR1 LGHNA, CDR2 YNFKEQ. V lost 0 bases to trimming and J lost 6 bases, with 12 bases between them. The CDR3 has 15 residues. The CDR3 loop reads CASSQEGRVSQPQHF. The CDR3 nucleotides read TGTGCCAGCAGCCAAGAAGGGCGGGTCAGTCAGCCCCAGCATTTT.

The genes are TRBV19 and TRBJ2-2; 7 bases align to TRBD1. J was trimmed by 0 bases and V by 3 bases; bases with no gene match: 7. Germline CDR1 and CDR2: LNHDA and SQIVND (reference sequence). The CDR3 extends over 17 amino acids. CDR3 sequence: CASSMGTGQTNTGELFF. In DNA form, the CDR3 reads TGTGCCAGTAGTATGGGTACGGGACAGACGAACACCGGGGAGCTGTTTTTT.

This rearrangement joins TRBV7-2 to TRBJ2-7; 7 bases align to TRBD1. Germline trimming cut 5 bases from V and 3 bases from J; bases unmatched to any gene: 7. The CDR3 covers 14 residues. Germline assignment: CDR1 SGHTA and CDR2 FQGNSA. CDR3 residues: CASSRGQARYEQYF. In DNA, the CDR3 is TGTGCCAGCAGCCGAGGACAGGCGCGCTACGAGCAGTACTTC.

This clone was recorded once. The chain recombines TRBV6-1 with TRBJ1-6; tentative D call: TRBD1 (5 bases). The V end lost 8 bases, the J end lost 6 bases, and 8 bases lay between the germline ends. Germline assignment: CDR1 MNHNS and CDR2 SASEGT. The CDR3 extends over 12 amino acids. The CDR3 sequence is CASRDSNSPLHF. The CDR3, as DNA: TGTGCCAGCCGGGACTCTAATTCACCCCTCCACTTT.

J is TRBJ1-5 and V is TRBV6-4; D unresolved. The CDR3 has 18 residues. Germline CDR1 reads MRHNA; CDR2 reads SNTAGT. Trimming left V 4 bases short and J 4 bases short, with 23 bases between. In DNA, the CDR3 is TGTGCCAGCAGTGGTACGAGGGTAGGGTTAACCGGGAATCAGCCCCAGCATTTT. Translation: CASSGTRVGLTGNQPQHF.

J is TRBJ2-3 and V is TRBV13; the match to TRBD2 covers 13 bases. Germline assignment: CDR1 PRHDT and CDR2 FYEKMQ (reference sequence). This CDR3 has 18 amino acids. Trimming removed 5 bases from V and 6 bases from J; junction bases left unmatched: 14. The CDR3 region is CASSPLSGLAGPRDTQYF. CDR3 DNA: TGTGCCAGCAGCCCCCTTTCGGGACTAGCGGGACCCCGGGATACGCAGTATTTT.

V usage is TRBV27 and J usage is TRBJ1-2; TRBD1 might be the D (5 bases). The CDR3 has 14 residues. The germline V gene has CDR1 MNHEY and CDR2 SMNVEV (reference sequence). V was cut by 6 bases and J by 5 bases, with 16 bases left in between. CDR3 residues: CASSRVGQGYGYTF. CDR3 DNA sequence: TGTGCCAGCAGCCGAGTGGGGCAAGGGTATGGCTACACCTTC.

The genes are TRBV18 and TRBJ2-5; tentative D call: TRBD2 (6 bases). The germline V gene encodes CDR1 KGHSH and CDR2 LQKENI. V lost 2 bases and J lost 3, with 7 bases in between. There are 13 residues in the CDR3. The DNA of the CDR3 is TGTGCCAGCTCACCAGGAGGGGAAGAGACCCAGTACTTC. Its translation is CASSPGGEETQYF.

V gene TRBV7-2 combines with J gene TRBJ1-6; TRBD1 might be the D (5 bases). Trimming took off 5 bases at V and 7 bases at J, with 15 bases between the two ends. The germline V gene encodes CDR1 SGHTA and CDR2 FQGNSA. The CDR3 contains 15 residues. The CDR3 reads CASSPYQPGNSPLHF. In DNA, the CDR3 is TGTGCCAGCAGCCCATACCAGCCAGGGAATTCACCCCTCCACTTT.

CDR3 nucleotide sequence: TGTGCCAGCAGTTTAAGGACAGTACGCCATGAGCAGTTCTTC. Its protein product is CASSLRTVRHEQFF. The chain uses TRBV28 and TRBJ2-1; TRBD1 is a possible D gene (6 bases). V gave up 2 bases and J gave up 8 bases, with 13 bases separating them. CDR3 length equals 14 residues. Germline V lookup: CDR1 MDHEN, CDR2 SYDVKM.

The chain combines TRBV28 with TRBJ2-7, with 7 bases fitting TRBD2. CDR1 is MDHEN, CDR2 SYDVKM, per germline. The V gene end was trimmed by 5 bases and the J gene end by 6 bases; junction bases not matched to a gene: 10. The CDR3 extends over 14 amino acids. This CDR3 reads CASSAGGYLGEQYF. Written as DNA, the CDR3 is TGTGCCAGCAGTGCCGGGGGGTATTTGGGCGAGCAGTACTTC.

The chain employs TRBV6-1 and TRBJ1-3, with D perhaps TRBD1 (5 bases). From germline, CDR1 is MNHNS and CDR2 SASEGT. V lost 3 bases and J 0 bases, leaving 12 bases between the germline ends. The CDR3 totals 16 residues. CDR3 in amino acids: CASSDRQPYSGNTIYF. The CDR3 nucleotides are TGTGCCAGCAGTGACAGACAGCCCTACTCTGGAAACACCATATATTTT.

This chain's CDR3 is CASSLGGEGEQFF. In DNA, the CDR3 is TGTGCCAGCAGCTTGGGGGGAGAGGGAGAGCAGTTCTTC. The gene calls are TRBV7-9 and TRBJ2-1; tentatively, D is TRBD2 (6 bases). Trimming cost V 3 bases and J 10 bases, with 13 bases left between them. The germline V gene has CDR1 SEHNR and CDR2 FQNEAQ (reference sequence). This CDR3 has 13 residues.

Concerning this clone itself: Other nucleotide sequences in the sample specify the same CDR3. The J gene is TRBJ2-5, the V gene TRBV9; weak D call: TRBD2 (7 bases). The CDR3 extends over 14 amino acids. The V end was cut by 0 bases, the J end by 4 bases, with 10 bases between. Germline V lookup: CDR1 SGDLS, CDR2 YYNGEE. DNA for the CDR3: TGTGCCAGCAGCGTAGGCGGGGGCAGAGAGACCCAGTACTTC. Translating it yields CASSVGGGRETQYF. Full variable domain (remainder filled in from reference TRBV9 and TRBJ2-5): DSGVTQTPKHLITATGQRVTLRCSPRSGDLSVYWYQQSLDQGLQFLIQYYNGEERAKGNILERFSAQQFPDLHSELNLSSLELGDSALYFCASSVGGGRETQYFGPGTRLLVL.

This clone is labeled medium-sized. This chain uses TRBV27 with TRBJ1-2; TRBD1 aligns across 9 bases. With 4 bases clipped from V and 8 bases from J, the junction kept 5 bases outside the gene matches. The germline CDR1 and CDR2 sequences are MNHEY and SMNVEV (reference sequence). The CDR3 consists of 13 residues. CDR3 sequence: CASSSGTGFGYTF. The CDR3 bases are TGTGCCAGCAGTTCCGGGACAGGGTTCGGCTACACCTTC.

This chain connects TRBV11-2 to TRBJ2-1; a weak D match, TRBD2 (6 bases). V lost 1 base and J 7 bases, leaving 8 bases between the germline ends. The CDR3 runs to 13 residues. Germline V lookup: CDR1 SGHAT, CDR2 FQNNGV. CDR3 loop: CASSLGGVNEQFF. The DNA of the CDR3 is TGTGCCAGCAGCTTAGGGGGGGTTAATGAGCAGTTCTTC.

V and J are TRBV27 and TRBJ1-1; D might be TRBD1 (5 bases). V was cut by 2 bases and J by 3 bases, with 7 bases left in between. CDR1 is MNHEY, CDR2 SMNVEV, per germline (reference sequence). This CDR3 is built from 13 residues. For the CDR3, the DNA is TGTGCCAGCAGTTTACGGGGGTACACTGAAGCTTTCTTT. It specifies CASSLRGYTEAFF.

The chain is built from TRBV27 and TRBJ1-2, with D maybe TRBD1 (6 bases). Trimming took 6 bases from V and 9 from J, leaving 20 bases between them. The germline V gene encodes CDR1 MNHEY and CDR2 SMNVEV (reference sequence). This CDR3 has 14 amino acids. The CDR3 spells CASSLTGTLSSYTF. The CDR3 DNA is TGTGCCAGCAGCCTAACAGGGACCCTCAGCAGCTACACCTTC.

The gene calls are TRBV7-2 and TRBJ2-1; 8 nucleotides match TRBD1. Trimming took 7 bases from V and 0 from J; bases not matched to a gene: 17. The length of the CDR3 is 19 residues. CDR1 is SGHTA and CDR2 is FQGNSA in the germline V gene. CDR3: CASTRPGQAALSSYNEQFF. The CDR3 region has the DNA TGTGCCAGCACCCGGCCGGGACAGGCTGCTTTAAGCTCCTACAATGAGCAGTTCTTC.

The chain uses TRBV18 and TRBJ1-2, with TRBD1 identical over 7 bases. The ends lost 5 bases at V and 8 bases at J; junction bases unmatched: 8. In germline, CDR1 is KGHSH, CDR2 LQKENI. The CDR3 length is 13 residues. DNA for the CDR3: TGTGCCAGCTCATCGAGACAGGGCTGGGGCTACACCTTC. Translation gives CASSSRQGWGYTF.

The gene calls are TRBV27 and TRBJ2-6, with TRBD1 matching over 12 bases. V lost 5 bases, J lost 0 bases, and 2 bases stayed unmatched. CDR3 length: 17 residues. From germline, CDR1 is MNHEY and CDR2 SMNVEV (reference sequence). DNA of the CDR3: TGTGCCAGCAGTCAGGGACAGGGGGCCTCTGGGGCCAACGTCCTGACTTTC. It yields the protein CASSQGQGASGANVLTF.

J is TRBJ1-2 and V is TRBV2; D remains ambiguous. CDR3 length: 15 residues. Trimming left V 6 bases short and J 7 bases short, with 21 bases between. Germline lookup yields CDR1 SNHLY and CDR2 FYNNEI. CDR3 in DNA: TGTGCCAGCAGCCCCTTCAGCGACCTCCCCATTGGCTACACCTTC. Translated: CASSPFSDLPIGYTF.